Shown below are 14 T cell receptor beta chains from a single sample sequenced in a study of vaccination and CD4 T cells after COVID-19. The sample's treatment: roughly 10-day PBMC culture with coronavirus spike peptide pools or control peptides (ViraFEST assay). Their antigens are not known. The Oncomine TCR Beta short-read assay sequenced DNA from cultured CD4+ T cells. TCRdb reprocessed the PCR reads with MiXCR, giving one entry per CDR3 protein. Of 12,000 or so distinct CDR3 sequences listed, 40% to 60% are singletons. Sequencing used CD4+ T cells from blood, cultured in vitro. These receptors were obtained from a human donor who had recovered from COVID-19.

A few counts support this clonotype. The chain employs TRBV28 and TRBJ1-2, with 9 bases lining up with TRBD1. The CDR3 length is 14 residues. CDR1 is MDHEN, CDR2 SYDVKM, per germline. With 4 bases clipped from V and 5 bases from J, the junction kept 5 bases outside the gene matches. This chain's CDR3 is CASSSGQGTYGYTF. The CDR3 DNA reads as TGTGCCAGCAGTTCAGGACAGGGGACATATGGCTACACCTTC.

This chain links TRBV5-5 with TRBJ2-7; 14 bases fit TRBD2. The germline V gene has CDR1 SGHKS and CDR2 YYEKEE (reference sequence). Unmatched junction bases numbered 3, after V lost 5 bases and J lost 5 bases. The CDR3 has 14 amino acids. CDR3 coding DNA: TGTGCCAGCAGGGGGACTAGCGGGAGCCACGAGCAGTACTTC. This translates into CASRGTSGSHEQYF.

Note on this clonotype: A read error may account for a junction end that differs from germline. This rearrangement joins TRBV5-3 to TRBJ2-5, with D unresolved. TRBV5-3 is annotated as an ORF whose role is uncertain. This CDR3 contains 9 residues. The CDR3 region has the DNA TGTGTCGACCAAGAGACCCAGCACTTC. This sequence encodes CVDQETQHF.

This clonotype turned up a few times. The gene calls are TRBV20-1 and TRBJ1-6, with D tentatively TRBD1 (6 bases). The CDR3 runs to 14 residues. V was shortened by 3 bases and J by 3 bases, with 9 bases between the two germline ends. The V gene's germline CDR1 is DFQATT and CDR2 SNEGSKA (reference sequence). This CDR3 reads CSASLGGYNSPLHF. For the CDR3, the DNA is TGCAGTGCTAGTTTAGGGGGCTATAATTCACCCCTCCACTTT.

The table lists this clonotype with a few counts. V gene TRBV6-5 combines with J gene TRBJ1-4, with D possibly matching TRBD1 (5 bases). Germline loops: CDR1 MNHEY, CDR2 SVGAGI. The ends were cut back, 2 bases at V and 7 bases at J, with 8 bases in the middle. The CDR3 extends over 13 amino acids. CDR3 loop: CASSYTGGEKLFF. DNA for the CDR3: TGTGCCAGCAGTTACACAGGCGGTGAAAAACTGTTTTTT.

This clonotype was found once. The V gene is TRBV20-1, the J gene TRBJ2-7; 10 bases are a match to TRBD1. The CDR3 runs to 14 residues. Germline V gene lookup returns CDR1 DFQATT and CDR2 SNEGSKA (reference sequence). CDR3 in DNA: TGCAGCTCGGACGCGGGACAGGGGACCAGCGAGCAGTACTTC. This codes for CSSDAGQGTSEQYF.

The chain employs TRBV20-1 and TRBJ1-3; D not certain. Germline lookup yields CDR1 DFQATT and CDR2 SNEGSKA (reference sequence). V was trimmed by 3 bases and J by 0 bases, leaving 6 bases between them. There are 13 residues in the CDR3. The CDR3 bases are TGCAGTGCTAGGGGGAACTCTGGAAACACCATATATTTT. This translates into CSARGNSGNTIYF.

V usage is TRBV7-9 and J usage is TRBJ2-7; 7 bases align to TRBD2. Unmatched junction bases numbered 6, after V lost 5 bases and J lost 2 bases. Looked up from germline, CDR1 is SEHNR and CDR2 is FQNEAQ (reference sequence). The CDR3 contains 14 residues. CDR3 sequence (DNA): TGTGCCAGCAGCCCTACGGGGGGAGCCTACGAGCAGTACTTC. Amino acids: CASSPTGGAYEQYF.

This clonotype came up a few times. V is TRBV6-1 and J is TRBJ1-6, with 9 bases that match TRBD1. V lost 6 bases and J lost 9; bases outside the gene matches: 9. Germline V gives CDR1 MNHNS, CDR2 SASEGT. The CDR3 is 15 residues long. This CDR3 is CASSVGQGEGSPLHF. DNA of the CDR3: TGTGCCAGCAGCGTGGGACAGGGAGAGGGTTCACCCCTCCACTTT.

The chain recombines TRBV18 with TRBJ1-1; D is unclear. Germline V gene lookup returns CDR1 KGHSH and CDR2 LQKENI. The ends were cut back, 0 bases at V and 0 bases at J, with 11 bases in the middle. CDR3 length equals 16 residues. The chain's CDR3 is CASSPPLGGMNTEAFF. The CDR3 nucleotides read TGTGCCAGCTCACCACCGTTAGGTGGGATGAACACTGAAGCTTTCTTT.

The CDR3 here is CASSLEAGDLDTQYF. In DNA, the CDR3 is TGTGCCAGCAGCTTAGAGGCGGGAGACTTAGATACGCAGTATTTT. V and J are TRBV7-2 and TRBJ2-3; TRBD2 matches at 7 bases. The V gene end was trimmed by 1 base and the J gene end by 5 bases; junction bases not matched to a gene: 6. Germline V gives CDR1 SGHTA, CDR2 FQGNSA. The CDR3 length is 15 residues.

V usage is TRBV20-1 and J usage is TRBJ1-2; 7 nucleotides match TRBD1. The CDR3 spans 20 residues. Germline V gene lookup returns CDR1 DFQATT and CDR2 SNEGSKA (reference sequence). With V trimmed by 3 bases and J by 8 bases, 30 bases remained unmatched. This CDR3 reads CSASYPPKPETGMNTDGYTF. DNA for the CDR3: TGCAGTGCTAGTTACCCCCCGAAGCCAGAGACAGGGATGAATACGGACGGCTACACCTTC.

This chain connects TRBV20-1 to TRBJ2-7; TRBD2 is a possible D gene (6 bases). V was pared by 1 base and J by 2 bases, with 9 bases between. There are 13 residues in the CDR3. Germline loops: CDR1 DFQATT, CDR2 SNEGSKA (reference sequence). CDR3 region: CSARGTIPYEQYF. The CDR3 coding sequence is TGCAGTGCTAGAGGGACTATCCCCTACGAGCAGTACTTC.

This clonotype was picked up a small number of times. The chain uses TRBV12-3 or TRBV12-4 and TRBJ2-3, with 10 positions matching TRBD2. The CDR3 is 16 amino acids. V shed 5 bases, J shed 0 bases, and the junction held 5 bases outside the gene matches. CDR3 nucleotide sequence: TGTGCCAGCAGTGAGGGACTAGCGACTAGCACAGATACGCAGTATTTT. Translated: CASSEGLATSTDTQYF.